This T cell receptor beta chain was retrieved from a study of blood T cell repertoires in COVID-19. Methods used by the authors: Counts of nucleated cells, estimated from reference gene primer amplification, were obtained. This table comes from immunoSEQ multiplex PCR, and its TCRdb copy is limited to in-frame clones, with some not included. The DNA gave D and trimming, while V, J and clone size come from that table. The data contain 200,000 to 250,000 clones, roughly 84% of them singletons. In germline, CDR1 is SGHRS, CDR2 YFSETQ. The CDR3 has 16 residues. V lost 4 bases, J lost 5 bases, and 13 bases stayed unmatched. This clone was detected a few times.

The sample consisted of peripheral blood. The chain has TRBV5-1 and TRBJ2-5, with 8 bases fitting TRBD1. This sequence originates from a woman aged 45-65 years with acute or convalescent COVID-19. Here the CDR3 reads CASSLNPGGAGETQYF. As DNA, the CDR3 is TGCGCCAGCAGCCTGAACCCAGGGGGCGCCGGGGAGACCCAGTACTTC.